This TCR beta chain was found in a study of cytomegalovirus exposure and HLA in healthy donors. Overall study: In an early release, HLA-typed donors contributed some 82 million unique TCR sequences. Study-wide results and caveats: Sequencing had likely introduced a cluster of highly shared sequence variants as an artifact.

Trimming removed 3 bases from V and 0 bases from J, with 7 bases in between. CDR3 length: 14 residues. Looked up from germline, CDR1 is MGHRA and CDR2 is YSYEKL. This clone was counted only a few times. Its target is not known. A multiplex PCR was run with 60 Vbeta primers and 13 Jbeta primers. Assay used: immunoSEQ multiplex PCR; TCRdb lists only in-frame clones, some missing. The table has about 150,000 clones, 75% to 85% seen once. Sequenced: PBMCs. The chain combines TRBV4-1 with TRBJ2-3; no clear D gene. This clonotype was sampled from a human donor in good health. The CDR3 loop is CASSHAASTDTQYF. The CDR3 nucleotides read TGCGCCAGCAGCCACGCGGCAAGCACAGATACGCAGTATTTT.